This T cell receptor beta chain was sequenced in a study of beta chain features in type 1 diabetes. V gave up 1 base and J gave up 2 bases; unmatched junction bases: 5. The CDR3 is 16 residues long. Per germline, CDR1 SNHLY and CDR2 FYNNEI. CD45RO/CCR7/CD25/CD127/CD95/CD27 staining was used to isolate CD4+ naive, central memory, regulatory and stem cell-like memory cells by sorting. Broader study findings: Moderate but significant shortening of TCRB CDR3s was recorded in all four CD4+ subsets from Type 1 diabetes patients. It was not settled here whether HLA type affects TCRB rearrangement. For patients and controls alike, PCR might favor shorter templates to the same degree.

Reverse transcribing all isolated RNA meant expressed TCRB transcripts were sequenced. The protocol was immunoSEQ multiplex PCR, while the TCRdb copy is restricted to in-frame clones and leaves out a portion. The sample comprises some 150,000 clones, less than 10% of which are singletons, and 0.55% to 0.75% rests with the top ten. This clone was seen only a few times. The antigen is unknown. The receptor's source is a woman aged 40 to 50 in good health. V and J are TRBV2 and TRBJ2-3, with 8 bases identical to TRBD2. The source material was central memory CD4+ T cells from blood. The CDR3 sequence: CASSEGRGAITDTQYF. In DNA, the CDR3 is TGTGCCAGCAGTGAAGGGCGGGGGGCCATCACAGATACGCAGTATTTT.